This is a list of T cell receptor beta chains from one sample in a study of blood T cell repertoires in COVID-19. Produced via immunoSEQ multiplex PCR; TCRdb's table is partial and in-frame only. The sample holds more than 300,000 clones; approximately 90% are singletons and the top ten take about 0.86%. Sequenced material: PBMCs or T cells enriched from blood (not recorded which). The origin of the receptors is a woman between 35 and 50 years old who had been exposed to COVID-19. CDR3s include the opening cysteine and the closing phenylalanine or tryptophan. D genes are given only for firm matches. Where a row states a size, it is once, few, many or the class of an expanded clone; other rows omit it.

clone size	V gene	J gene	D gene	CDR3 protein	CDR3 DNA
.	TRBV6-5	TRBJ2-7	.	CASSYGRDYEQYF	TGTGCCAGCAGTTACGGCCGGGACTACGAGCAGTACTTC
.	TRBV5-1	TRBJ1-3	.	CASSLAGRGRTGNTIYF	TGCGCCAGCAGCTTGGCCGGAAGGGGCAGAACGGGAAACACCATATATTTT
.	TRBV5-6	TRBJ2-7	TRBD1	CASSAPGQGPEQYF	TGTGCCAGCAGCGCGCCGGGACAGGGACCAGAGCAGTACTTC
.	TRBV14	TRBJ1-3	TRBD1	CASSQDRGLRSDTIYF	TGTGCCAGCAGCCAGGACAGGGGGCTTCGGTCTGACACCATATATTTT
.	TRBV24-1	TRBJ2-3	TRBD2	CATSDWTSGISDTQYF	TGTGCCACCAGTGACTGGACTAGCGGGATTTCAGATACGCAGTATTTT
.	TRBV29-1	TRBJ1-5	.	CSVERTHDALCSNQPQHF	TGCAGCGTTGAAAGGACTCATGATGCACTGTGTAGCAATCAGCCCCAGCATTTT
.	TRBV18	TRBJ2-1	.	CASSPTGTSYNEQFF	TGTGCCAGCTCACCAACAGGGACCTCCTACAATGAGCAGTTCTTC
.	TRBV5-5	TRBJ1-6	.	CASSLSTRNSPLHF	TGTGCCAGCAGCTTGTCAACCCGGAATTCACCCCTCCACTTT
.	TRBV7-2	TRBJ2-1	.	CASTLLAGLPYNEQFF	TGTGCCAGCACCCTTTTGGCGGGGCTCCCATACAATGAGCAGTTCTTC
.	TRBV9	TRBJ1-6	.	CASSERQGNSPLHF	TGTGCCAGCAGCGAAAGGCAGGGGAATTCACCCCTCCACTTT
.	TRBV7-2	TRBJ1-1	TRBD1	CASSLGRQGAGTEAFF	TGTGCCAGCAGCTTAGGGCGGCAGGGGGCGGGCACTGAAGCTTTCTTT
once	TRBV19	TRBJ1-2	TRBD1	CASSMGTGIYGYTF	TGTGCCAGTAGTATGGGGACAGGGATTTATGGCTACACCTTC
once	TRBV5-1	TRBJ1-6	TRBD1	CASSTGTGETLHF	TGCGCCAGCAGCACTGGGACAGGGGAAACCCTCCACTTT
.	TRBV2	TRBJ2-1	TRBD1	CASSGGQGIDEQFF	TGTGCCAGCAGTGGGGGACAGGGGATCGATGAGCAGTTCTTC
.	TRBV10-3	TRBJ1-2	TRBD1	CAISASDRGVRGYTF	TGTGCCATCAGTGCCTCGGACAGGGGAGTTCGGGGCTACACCTTC
.	TRBV5-4	TRBJ2-2	TRBD2	CASSLLGSGGSRKGELFF	TGTGCCAGCAGCTTACTGGGTAGCGGGGGCTCAAGGAAAGGGGAGCTGTTTTTT